Each of the 8 T cell receptor beta chains below was sequenced from the same sample in a study of OX40 agonist ivuxolimab in advanced cancers. The data were produced by immunoSEQ multiplex PCR, yet TCRdb's version contains in-frame clones alone and is incomplete. Here the sample spans under 20,000 clones, around 87% being singletons. The specimen comprised CD4+ or CD8+ T cells sorted from blood, sampled in a trial of the OX40 agonist ivuxolimab. The receptors shown here come from an adult with an advanced solid tumor such as melanoma, head and neck, liver or kidney cancer.

The chain combines TRBV9 with TRBJ2-7, with unresolved D. The germline CDR1 and CDR2 sequences are SGDLS and YYNGEE. The ends were cut back, 0 bases at V and 2 bases at J, with 12 bases in the middle. The CDR3 has 15 amino acids. The CDR3 reads CASSVDQGMAYEQYF. The CDR3 DNA sequence: TGTGCCAGCAGCGTAGATCAAGGGATGGCCTACGAGCAGTACTTC.

The chain is built from TRBV7-2 and TRBJ1-3; a possible D gene is TRBD1 (5 bases). This CDR3 spans 16 amino acids. Germline V gives CDR1 SGHTA, CDR2 FQGNSA. Trimming cost V 4 bases and J 2 bases, with 15 bases left between them. CDR3 amino acids: CASSSWAGTTGNTIYF. CDR3 nucleotide sequence: TGTGCCAGCAGCTCCTGGGCGGGGACCACTGGAAACACCATATATTTT.

The chain uses TRBV19 and TRBJ1-3; a weak D match, TRBD1 (6 bases). This CDR3 contains 14 residues. The V end was cut by 5 bases, the J end by 2 bases, with 10 bases between. The germline V gene has CDR1 LNHDA and CDR2 SQIVND (reference sequence). CDR3 bases: TGTGCCAGTAGTTGGGGGGCGCCTGGAAACACCATATATTTT. This codes for CASSWGAPGNTIYF.

This clone was picked up a small number of times. This chain joins TRBV28 and TRBJ2-7; D may be TRBD2 (5 bases). The CDR3 sequence is 13 residues long. The germline CDR1 and CDR2 sequences are MDHEN and SYDVKM. V was cut by 10 bases and J by 0 bases, with 13 bases left in between. The CDR3 region has the DNA TGTGCCACCCCAGCGGAAAGCTCCTACGAGCAGTACTTC. Its protein product is CATPAESSYEQYF.

This rearrangement joins TRBV28 to TRBJ2-7; 10 bases map to TRBD1. CDR1 MDHEN and CDR2 SYDVKM come from the germline V gene. The CDR3 spans 14 residues. V gave up 4 bases and J gave up 4 bases; unmatched junction bases: 4. The CDR3, as DNA: TGTGCCAGCAGTTCCCCGGACAGGGGGTACGAGCAGTACTTC. This gives the protein CASSSPDRGYEQYF.

The V and J genes are TRBV4-3 and TRBJ2-7; the D is unclear. This CDR3 comprises 15 residues. V gave up 0 bases and J gave up 1 base, with 10 bases separating them. Germline V gene lookup returns CDR1 LGHNA and CDR2 YSLEER. CDR3 residues: CASSQEWDLSYEQYF. The CDR3 DNA reads TGCGCCAGCAGCCAAGAATGGGATCTATCCTACGAGCAGTACTTC.

The V call is TRBV19, the J call TRBJ2-1; 12 bases are shared with TRBD2. The V and J ends lost 6 bases and 6 bases, in that order; junction bases with no gene match: 3. Per germline, CDR1 LNHDA and CDR2 SQIVND (reference sequence). CDR3 length: 14 amino acids. CDR3 loop: CASRRTSGANEQFF. The CDR3 DNA reads as TGTGCCAGTAGGAGGACTAGCGGGGCCAATGAGCAGTTCTTC.

The chain recombines TRBV9 with TRBJ2-3; maybe TRBD1 (5 bases). The germline gives CDR1 SGDLS, CDR2 YYNGEE. This CDR3 is built from 16 residues. Trimming removed 0 bases at V and 0 bases at J, with 11 bases between. The CDR3 DNA is TGTGCCAGCAGCGTAGAGGGGTTCGAGAGCACAGATACGCAGTATTTT. Amino acids: CASSVEGFESTDTQYF. The entire variable domain, with the rest obtained from reference TRBV9 and TRBJ2-3, is as follows: DSGVTQTPKHLITATGQRVTLRCSPRSGDLSVYWYQQSLDQGLQFLIQYYNGEERAKGNILERFSAQQFPDLHSELNLSSLELGDSALYFCASSVEGFESTDTQYFGPGTRLTVL.